Following are 5 T cell receptor beta chains from one sample sequenced in a study of preoperative IRX-2 immunotherapy in early breast cancer. As to treatment: preoperative locoregional IRX-2 cytokine immunotherapy. Clones were sequenced by immunoSEQ multiplex PCR, and TCRdb holds only the in-frame ones, with some missing. The sample has fewer than 35,000 clones, nearly 90% seen once. Sequences were derived from tumor tissue, sampled after IRX-2 immunotherapy. These receptors were collected from a human donor with breast cancer.

This clone has just a few counts. V is TRBV11-3 and J is TRBJ1-6, with a weak D call TRBD1 (5 bases). The germline V gene encodes CDR1 SGHNT and CDR2 YENEEA. The V and J ends lost 3 bases and 5 bases respectively, with 11 bases between them. The CDR3 contains 15 residues. The CDR3 sequence: CASSLGHTHNSPLHF. CDR3 bases: TGTGCCAGCAGCTTGGGGCACACGCATAATTCACCCCTCCACTTT.

To note about this clone: Relative to the germline gene, one junction end is altered; a read error may explain this. The J gene is TRBJ2-2, the V gene TRBV6-8, with a possible D match to TRBD2 (5 bases). CDR1 MNHGY and CDR2 SAAAGT come from the germline V gene. This CDR3 has 16 residues. CDR3 nucleotide sequence: TGTGCCAGCCGTTACGATAGGGAGCGAAGCACCGGGGAGCTGTTTTTT. Translation gives CASRYDRERSTGELFF.

The rearrangement uses TRBV11-3 and TRBJ1-2; 9 bases fit TRBD1. The CDR3 is 15 residues long. The V gene end was trimmed by 3 bases and the J gene end by 8 bases; junction bases not matched to a gene: 10. Germline CDR1 is SGHNT and CDR2 is YENEEA. The CDR3 sequence is CASSFGPRQGDGYTF. In DNA, the CDR3 is TGTGCCAGCAGCTTCGGGCCAAGACAGGGGGACGGCTACACCTTC.

The chain combines TRBV7-7 with TRBJ1-1; D not certain. CDR3 length: 14 residues. V dropped 5 bases and J dropped 0 bases, with 10 bases sitting between them. The germline V gene has CDR1 SSHAT and CDR2 FNYEAQ (reference sequence). The CDR3 region is CASSPENLNTEAFF. CDR3 DNA sequence: TGTGCCAGCAGCCCAGAGAACCTGAACACTGAAGCTTTCTTT.

V and J are TRBV6-8 and TRBJ1-1; possibly TRBD1 for D (6 bases). There are 13 residues in the CDR3. V was shortened by 7 bases and J by 2 bases, with 11 bases between the two germline ends. Germline assignment: CDR1 MNHGY and CDR2 SAAAGT. This chain's CDR3 is CASKGHHNTEAFF. Here the CDR3 DNA reads TGTGCCAGCAAGGGACATCACAACACTGAAGCTTTCTTT.